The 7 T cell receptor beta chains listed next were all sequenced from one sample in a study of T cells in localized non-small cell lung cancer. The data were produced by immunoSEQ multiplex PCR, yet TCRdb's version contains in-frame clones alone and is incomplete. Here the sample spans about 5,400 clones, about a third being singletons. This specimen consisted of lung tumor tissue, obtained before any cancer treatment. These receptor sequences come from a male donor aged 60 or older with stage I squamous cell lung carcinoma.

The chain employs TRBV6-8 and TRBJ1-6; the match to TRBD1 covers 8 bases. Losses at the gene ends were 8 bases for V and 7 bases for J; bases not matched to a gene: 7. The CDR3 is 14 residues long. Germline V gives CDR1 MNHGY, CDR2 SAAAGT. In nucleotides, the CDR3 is TGTGCCAGCCATTTACGGGACAGGAATTCACCCCTCCACTTT. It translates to CASHLRDRNSPLHF.

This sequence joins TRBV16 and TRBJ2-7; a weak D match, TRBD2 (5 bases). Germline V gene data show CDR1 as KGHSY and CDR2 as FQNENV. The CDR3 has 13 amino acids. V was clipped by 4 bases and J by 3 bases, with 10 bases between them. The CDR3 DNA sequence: TGTGCCAGCAGCCCTGGACTGAGCTACGAGCAGTACTTC. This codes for CASSPGLSYEQYF. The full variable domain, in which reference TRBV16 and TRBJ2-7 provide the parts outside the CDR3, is GEEVAQTPKHLVRGEGQKAKLYCAPIKGHSYVFWYQQVLKNEFKFLISFQNENVFDETGMPKERFSAKCLPNSPCSLEIQATKLEDSAVYFCASSPGLSYEQYFGPGTRLTVT.

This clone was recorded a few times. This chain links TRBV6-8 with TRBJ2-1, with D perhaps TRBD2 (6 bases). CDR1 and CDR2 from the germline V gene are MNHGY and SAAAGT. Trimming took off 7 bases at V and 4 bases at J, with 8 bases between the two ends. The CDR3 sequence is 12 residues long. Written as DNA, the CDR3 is TGTGCCAGCAAGGAGGGATACAATGAGCAGTTCTTC. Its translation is CASKEGYNEQFF.

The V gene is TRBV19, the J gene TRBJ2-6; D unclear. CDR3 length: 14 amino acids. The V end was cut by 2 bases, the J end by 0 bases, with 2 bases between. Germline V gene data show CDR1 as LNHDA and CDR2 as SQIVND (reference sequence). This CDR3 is CASSIPSGANVLTF. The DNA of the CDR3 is TGTGCCAGTAGTATACCCTCTGGGGCCAACGTCCTGACTTTC.

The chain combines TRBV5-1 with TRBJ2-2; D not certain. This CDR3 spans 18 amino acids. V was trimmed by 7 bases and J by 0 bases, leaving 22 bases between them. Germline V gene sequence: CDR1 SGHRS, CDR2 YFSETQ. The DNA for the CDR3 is TGCGCCAGCCTACGGACGTGGAGCCGGCCTTCGAACACCGGGGAGCTGTTTTTT. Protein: CASLRTWSRPSNTGELFF.

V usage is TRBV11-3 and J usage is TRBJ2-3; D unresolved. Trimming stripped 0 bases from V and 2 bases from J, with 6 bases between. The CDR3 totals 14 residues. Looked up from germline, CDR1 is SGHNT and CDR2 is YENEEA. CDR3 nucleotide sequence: TGTGCCAGCAGCTTAGATCGTATCACAGATACGCAGTATTTT. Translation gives CASSLDRITDTQYF.

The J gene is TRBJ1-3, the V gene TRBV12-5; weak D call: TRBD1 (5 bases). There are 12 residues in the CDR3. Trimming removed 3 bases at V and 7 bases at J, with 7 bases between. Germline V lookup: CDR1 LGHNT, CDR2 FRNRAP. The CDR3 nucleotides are TGTGCTAGTGGTTTATGGGGGAACACCATATATTTT. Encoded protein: CASGLWGNTIYF.